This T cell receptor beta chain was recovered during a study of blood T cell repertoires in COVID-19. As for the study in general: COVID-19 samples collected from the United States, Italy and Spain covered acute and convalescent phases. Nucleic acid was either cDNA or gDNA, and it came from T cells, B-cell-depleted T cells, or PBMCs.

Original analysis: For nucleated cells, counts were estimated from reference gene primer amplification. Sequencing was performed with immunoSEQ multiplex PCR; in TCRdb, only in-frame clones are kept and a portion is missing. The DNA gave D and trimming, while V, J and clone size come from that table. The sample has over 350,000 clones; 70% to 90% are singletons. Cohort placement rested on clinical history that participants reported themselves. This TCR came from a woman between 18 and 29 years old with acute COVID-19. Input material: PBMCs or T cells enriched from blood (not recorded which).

The CDR3 region is CASTRAGGNQPQHF. Written as DNA, the CDR3 is TGTGCCAGCACCCGGGCAGGGGGCAATCAGCCCCAGCATTTT. V and J are TRBV28 and TRBJ1-5; D possibly corresponds to TRBD1 (6 bases). Germline V gives CDR1 MDHEN, CDR2 SYDVKM. Between the trimmed V and J ends, which lost 7 bases and 2 bases, there was a span of 12 bases. The CDR3 loop spans 14 amino acids.